The 27 T cell receptor beta chains listed next were all sequenced from one sample in a study of blood T cell repertoires in COVID-19. Profiled with immunoSEQ multiplex PCR; TCRdb holds only in-frame clones, not every one. Here the sample spans 200,000 to 250,000 clones, 80% being singletons. Sequenced material: peripheral blood. The source of these receptors is a woman in her 70s with acute or convalescent COVID-19.

The gene calls are TRBV6-6 and TRBJ1-5; 10 bases are a match to TRBD1. CDR3 size: 16 residues. The V segment lost 0 bases and the J segment 4 bases; nucleotides outside the gene matches: 3. Germline CDR1 is MNHNY and CDR2 is SVGAGI (reference sequence). The CDR3 DNA reads TGTGCCAGCAGTTACTCGTTGGACAGGGGGAATCAGCCCCAGCATTTT. It translates to CASSYSLDRGNQPQHF.

V usage is TRBV30 and J usage is TRBJ2-1, with TRBD1 as a possible D gene (5 bases). This CDR3 is built from 12 residues. With 5 bases removed from V and 8 bases from J, the gap between germline ends came to 13 bases. CDR1 is GTSNPN, CDR2 SVGIG, per germline (reference sequence). The CDR3 loop reads CAWGFQGDEQFF. As DNA, the CDR3 is TGTGCCTGGGGTTTTCAGGGCGATGAGCAGTTCTTC. The complete variable domain, with remaining parts taken from reference TRBV30 and TRBJ2-1, reads SQTIHQWPATLVQPVGSPLSLECTVEGTSNPNLYWYRQAAGRGLQLLFYSVGIGQISSEVPQNLSASRPQDRQFILSSKKLLLSDSGFYLCAWGFQGDEQFFGPGTRLTVL.

V and J are TRBV9 and TRBJ2-2, with a possible D match to TRBD2 (5 bases). There are 15 residues in the CDR3. The V end lost 0 bases, the J end lost 4 bases, and 10 bases lay between the germline ends. CDR1 is SGDLS, CDR2 YYNGEE, per germline. The CDR3 DNA is TGTGCCAGCAGCGTAGGGGAGAGTCTCACCGGGGAGCTGTTTTTT. Translation: CASSVGESLTGELFF.

The rearrangement joins TRBV5-4 to TRBJ2-3; D is possibly TRBD1 (5 bases). This CDR3 comprises 13 residues. Germline loops: CDR1 SGHNT, CDR2 YYREEE (reference sequence). Trimming cost V 1 base and J 3 bases, with 6 bases left between them. The CDR3 region is CASSLKGTDTQYF. The DNA for the CDR3 is TGTGCCAGCAGCTTGAAGGGGACAGATACGCAGTATTTT.

J is TRBJ2-2 and V is TRBV19; 9 bases map to TRBD1. CDR1 and CDR2 (germline): LNHDA, SQIVND (reference sequence). The J segment lost 1 base and the V segment lost 7 bases, leaving 10 bases of the junction unmatched. The CDR3 is 17 residues long. CDR3 region: CASTGTGRVRNTGELFF. The CDR3 coding sequence is TGTGCCAGTACAGGGACAGGGCGTGTGAGGAACACCGGGGAGCTGTTTTTT.

The gene calls are TRBV5-1 and TRBJ1-6; TRBD1 agrees at 7 bases. The V gene end was trimmed by 4 bases and the J gene end by 4 bases; junction bases not matched to a gene: 8. CDR1 and CDR2 from the germline V gene are SGHRS and YFSETQ. The CDR3 has 16 amino acids. This CDR3 reads CASSLSGQVYNSPLHF. CDR3 sequence (DNA): TGCGCCAGCAGCCTCTCTGGACAGGTTTATAATTCACCCCTCCACTTT.

V usage is TRBV10-1 and J usage is TRBJ2-7, with D possibly matching TRBD1 (6 bases). Per germline, CDR1 WNHNN and CDR2 SYGVQD (reference sequence). Between the trimmed V and J ends, which lost 3 bases and 2 bases, there was a span of 11 bases. The CDR3 loop spans 14 amino acids. The CDR3 here is CASSEGGQAYEQYF. CDR3 DNA: TGCGCCAGCAGTGAAGGGGGACAAGCCTACGAGCAGTACTTC.

The chain uses TRBV29-1 and TRBJ1-2; D might be TRBD1 (5 bases). This CDR3 contains 14 residues. V lost 4 bases, J lost 4 bases, and 16 bases lay in between. Germline values: CDR1 SQVTM, CDR2 ANQGSEA. The CDR3: CSVVRGWGGYGYTF. The CDR3, as DNA: TGCAGCGTTGTAAGGGGTTGGGGAGGCTATGGCTACACCTTC.

CDR3 coding DNA: TGTGCCAGCAGTTACTACGTAGCGGGGGGGCCGGATACGCAGTATTTT. Amino acid sequence: CASSYYVAGGPDTQYF. The chain combines TRBV6-2 or TRBV6-3 with TRBJ2-3; 11 bases fit TRBD2. Germline V lookup: CDR1 MNHEY, CDR2 SVGEGT. The CDR3 loop spans 16 amino acids. V shed 1 base and J 6 bases; nucleotides not matched to a gene: 6.

V usage is TRBV7-9 and J usage is TRBJ2-3, with no clear D. CDR1 and CDR2 from the germline V gene are SEHNR and FQNEAQ (reference sequence). Trimming left V 6 bases short and J 0 bases short, with 7 bases between. The CDR3 length is 13 residues. CDR3 protein: CASRSTSTDTQYF. Here the CDR3 DNA reads TGTGCCAGCAGGTCCACTAGCACAGATACGCAGTATTTT.

This chain links TRBV7-9 with TRBJ1-3; TRBD1 aligns across 8 bases. CDR1 and CDR2 from the germline V gene are SEHNR and FQNEAQ (reference sequence). This CDR3 has 14 amino acids. With 3 bases clipped from V and 7 bases from J, the junction kept 5 bases outside the gene matches. The CDR3 sequence is CASSFSQGANTIYF. In DNA, the CDR3 is TGTGCCAGCAGCTTTTCCCAGGGGGCTAACACCATATATTTT. Full variable domain (outside the CDR3, taken from reference TRBV7-9 and TRBJ1-3): DTGVSQNPRHKITKRGQNVTFRCDPISEHNRLYWYRQTLGQGPEFLTYFQNEAQLEKSRLLSDRFSAERPKGSFSTLEIQRTEQGDSAMYLCASSFSQGANTIYFGEGSWLTVV.

This chain links TRBV9 with TRBJ1-4; D gene unclear. V gave up 0 bases and J gave up 7 bases, with 10 bases separating them. The germline V gene has CDR1 SGDLS and CDR2 YYNGEE. The CDR3 extends over 14 amino acids. The CDR3 DNA follows: TGTGCCAGCAGCGTAGGGAGTGGTGGTGAAAAACTGTTTTTT. It codes for CASSVGSGGEKLFF.

The gene calls are TRBV7-2 and TRBJ2-2; D might be TRBD2 (6 bases). This CDR3 has 13 residues. Trimming took 5 bases from V and 7 from J, leaving 11 bases between them. The germline V gene has CDR1 SGHTA and CDR2 FQGNSA. The CDR3 loop is CASSPRRGGELFF. For the CDR3, the DNA is TGTGCCAGCAGCCCTAGGAGGGGCGGGGAGCTGTTTTTT.

This chain uses TRBV30 with TRBJ1-2, with 11 bases identical to TRBD1. This CDR3 comprises 15 residues. The V gene's germline CDR1 is GTSNPN and CDR2 SVGIG (reference sequence). V was clipped by 6 bases and J by 6 bases; unmatched bases: 12. As DNA, the CDR3 is TGTGCCTGTCAAGGAAAGGGGGGACAGGGGGATGGCTACACCTTC. Translated, it gives CACQGKGGQGDGYTF.

The chain joins TRBV11-2 to TRBJ1-2; perhaps TRBD1 as D (5 bases). V was shortened by 8 bases and J by 3 bases, with 19 bases between the two germline ends. Germline values: CDR1 SGHAT, CDR2 FQNNGV. The CDR3 is 15 residues long. The CDR3 nucleotides are TGTGCCAGCGACCGTACAGCGGGGGACGACTATGGCTACACCTTC. The encoded protein is CASDRTAGDDYGYTF.

The V gene is TRBV15, the J gene TRBJ2-2; possibly TRBD1 for D (5 bases). Looked up from germline, CDR1 is LNHNV and CDR2 is YYDKDF (reference sequence). Between the trimmed V and J ends, which lost 1 base and 3 bases, there was a span of 9 bases. The CDR3 is 15 residues long. CDR3 DNA sequence: TGTGCCACCAGCAGAGGGGGCAGCTACACCGGGGAGCTGTTTTTT. Encoded protein: CATSRGGSYTGELFF.

This clone has only a few counts. The CDR3 is CASGPAGGKAEAFF. CDR3 coding DNA: TGTGCCAGCGGCCCTGCAGGGGGCAAGGCTGAAGCTTTCTTT. The V call is TRBV25-1, the J call TRBJ1-1, with TRBD1 matching 8 bases. The CDR3 covers 14 residues. Germline V gives CDR1 MGHDK, CDR2 SYGVNS. Losses at the gene ends were 8 bases for V and 6 bases for J; bases not matched to a gene: 11.

This clone was counted many times. The chain joins TRBV7-2 to TRBJ2-5; 12 bases align to TRBD2. Germline V CDR1 and CDR2: SGHTA, FQGNSA. The CDR3 totals 15 residues. With V trimmed by 6 bases and J by 4 bases, 6 bases remained unmatched. In DNA form, the CDR3 reads TGTGCCAGCAGTCACCTAGCGGGGGGGCCAGAGACCCAGTACTTC. The encoded protein is CASSHLAGGPETQYF.

The chain uses TRBV19 and TRBJ2-5, with 10 bases identical to TRBD1. The germline CDR1 and CDR2 sequences are LNHDA and SQIVND (reference sequence). J was trimmed by 1 base and V by 4 bases; bases with no gene match: 3. The CDR3 spans 15 residues. CDR3 region: CASSKDRGAQETQYF. CDR3 bases: TGTGCCAGTAGTAAGGACAGGGGGGCCCAAGAGACCCAGTACTTC.

This rearrangement joins TRBV7-6 to TRBJ2-2; TRBD1 might be the D (6 bases). The CDR3 spans 13 residues. The ends were cut back, 5 bases at V and 9 bases at J, with 13 bases in the middle. Germline lookup yields CDR1 SGHVS and CDR2 FNYEAQ. In nucleotides, the CDR3 is TGTGCCAGCAGCATGAGTGGGGGCCGGGAGCTGTTTTTT. Protein product: CASSMSGGRELFF.

This clone was counted only a few times. The chain has TRBV6-4 and TRBJ2-1, with 8 bases fitting TRBD2. Germline V gene lookup returns CDR1 MRHNA and CDR2 SNTAGT. This CDR3 is built from 16 residues. V dropped 0 bases and J dropped 6; count of bases not matched to a gene: 7. As DNA, the CDR3 is TGTGCCAGCAGTGACTCGTCGGGACTAGAATCCAATGAGCAGTTCTTC. It encodes CASSDSSGLESNEQFF.

The chain uses TRBV11-2 and TRBJ1-2, with 7 positions matching TRBD1. Germline values: CDR1 SGHAT, CDR2 FQNNGV. The length of the CDR3 is 16 residues. V lost 0 bases, J lost 3 bases, and 7 bases stayed unmatched. CDR3: CASSLDAQQGYYGYTF. CDR3 DNA sequence: TGTGCCAGCAGCTTAGATGCCCAACAGGGGTACTATGGCTACACCTTC.

DNA of the CDR3: TGTGCCAGCAGCCAAGATTGGAGCAGAAGAGCTCAGTACTTC. It specifies CASSQDWSRRAQYF. The V gene is TRBV3-1 (or the pseudogene TRBV3-2), the J gene TRBJ2-7; D is ambiguous. Trimming pared 0 bases from V and 10 bases from J, leaving 16 bases between. The CDR3 length is 14 residues. Germline V gene sequence: CDR1 LGHDT, CDR2 YNNKEL (reference sequence).

This clone has a handful of counts. This sequence joins TRBV5-8 and TRBJ1-1; no reliable D call. The germline CDR1 and CDR2 sequences are SGHTS and YDEGEE. Trimming left V 0 bases short and J 7 bases short, with 7 bases between. The CDR3 is 12 amino acids. The CDR3 here is CASSLEHLEAFF. The CDR3 bases are TGTGCCAGCAGCTTGGAACACCTTGAAGCTTTCTTT.

V gene TRBV10-1 combines with J gene TRBJ1-1; 7 positions match TRBD1. There are 13 residues in the CDR3. The ends lost 6 bases at V and 3 bases at J; junction bases unmatched: 4. From germline, CDR1 is WNHNN and CDR2 SYGVQD (reference sequence). The CDR3 loop is CASRRGGDTEAFF. CDR3 bases: TGCGCCAGCAGGAGAGGGGGCGACACTGAAGCTTTCTTT.

V and J are TRBV9 and TRBJ2-5, with TRBD2 matching over 11 bases. Trimming at V came to 0 bases and at J to 1 base, leaving 8 bases not matched to a gene. Germline V gives CDR1 SGDLS, CDR2 YYNGEE. The CDR3 contains 18 residues. Here the CDR3 reads CASSVAWLGTSGQETQYF. DNA for the CDR3: TGTGCCAGCAGCGTAGCGTGGTTGGGGACTAGCGGCCAAGAGACCCAGTACTTC.

This chain connects TRBV27 to TRBJ2-7, with 8 bases fitting TRBD1. The CDR3 sequence is 14 residues long. Germline V lookup: CDR1 MNHEY, CDR2 SMNVEV (reference sequence). The ends lost 4 bases at V and 7 bases at J; junction bases unmatched: 9. The CDR3 coding sequence is TGTGCCAGCAGTTCTGGACAGGGAAGTATGGAGCAGTACTTC. Amino acids: CASSSGQGSMEQYF.